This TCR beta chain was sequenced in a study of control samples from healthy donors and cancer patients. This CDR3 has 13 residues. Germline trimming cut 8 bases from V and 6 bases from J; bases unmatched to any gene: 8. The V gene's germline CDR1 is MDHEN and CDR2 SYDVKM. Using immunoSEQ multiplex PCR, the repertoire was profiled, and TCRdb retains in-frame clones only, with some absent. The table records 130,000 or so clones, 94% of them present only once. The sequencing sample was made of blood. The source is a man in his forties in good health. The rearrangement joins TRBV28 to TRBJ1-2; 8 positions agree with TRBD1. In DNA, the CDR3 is TGTGCCAGCGGGAACAGGGGGAACCATGGCTACACCTTC. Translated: CASGNRGNHGYTF.